The T cell receptor beta chain described here comes from a study of T cells in Graves' hyperthyroidism and ophthalmopathy. Study at large: The blood sample was taken at first diagnosis, before treatment began.

Hyperthyroidism was newly diagnosed in patients aged 18 to 65 (duration under 2 months). Pregnant or lactating patients were excluded, as were those with uncontrolled infection or other autoimmune disease. Findings of the study overall: A model of 13 V-J features distinguished ophthalmopathy from stable hyperthyroidism.

Authors of the study amplified TCR beta CDR3 regions from RNA transcripts. The HTBI primer set served for first-round RT-PCR of the TCR CDR3. Via MiXCR, TCRdb re-called the multiplex PCR reads, giving one row per CDR3 protein. The sample lists about 320,000 distinct CDR3 sequences; roughly 15% were seen once. The CDR3 runs 13 residues. After removal of 6 bases from V and 5 bases from J, the junction contained 6 bases not matched to a gene. Germline loops: CDR1 DFQATT, CDR2 SNEGSKA (reference sequence). In this sample, this clonotype turned up a few times. Its antigen is as yet unknown. The sequence was obtained from a man younger than 40 with Graves' hyperthyroidism. Sequences were obtained from blood. V is TRBV20-1 and J is TRBJ1-4; TRBD1 matches at 7 bases. The CDR3 nucleotides are TGCAGTGCACGACAGGGTTCAAATGAAAAACTGTTTTTT. This sequence encodes CSARQGSNEKLFF.